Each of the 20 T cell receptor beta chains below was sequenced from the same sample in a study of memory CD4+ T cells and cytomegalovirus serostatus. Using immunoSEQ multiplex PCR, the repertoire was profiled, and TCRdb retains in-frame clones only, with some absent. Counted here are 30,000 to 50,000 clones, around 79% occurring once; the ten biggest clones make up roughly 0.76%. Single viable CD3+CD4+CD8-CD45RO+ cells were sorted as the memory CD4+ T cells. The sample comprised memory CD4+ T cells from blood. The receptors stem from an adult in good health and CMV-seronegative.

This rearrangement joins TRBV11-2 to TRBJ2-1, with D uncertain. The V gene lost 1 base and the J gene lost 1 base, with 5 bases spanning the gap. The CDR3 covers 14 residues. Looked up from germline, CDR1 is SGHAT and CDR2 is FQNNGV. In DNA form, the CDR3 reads TGTGCCAGCAGCTTAGTACAGTCCTACAATGAGCAGTTCTTC. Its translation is CASSLVQSYNEQFF.

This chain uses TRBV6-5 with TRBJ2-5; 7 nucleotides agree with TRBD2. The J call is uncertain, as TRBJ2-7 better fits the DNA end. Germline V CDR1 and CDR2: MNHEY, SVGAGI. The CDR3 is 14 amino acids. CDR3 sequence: CASSYSRGGGEQYF. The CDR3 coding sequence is TGTGCCAGCAGTTACTCGCGGGGCGGGGGCGAGCAGTACTTC.

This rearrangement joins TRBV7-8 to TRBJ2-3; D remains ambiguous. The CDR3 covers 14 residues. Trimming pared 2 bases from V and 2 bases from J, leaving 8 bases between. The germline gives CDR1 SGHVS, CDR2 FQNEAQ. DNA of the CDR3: TGTGCCAGCAGCTTACTAGACACCACAGATACGCAGTATTTT. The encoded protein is CASSLLDTTDTQYF.

The CDR3 DNA reads TGTGCCAGCAGTTTCCAAGAGACCCAGTACTTC. Amino acid sequence: CASSFQETQYF. The gene calls are TRBV6-5 and TRBJ2-5; no definite D call. CDR3 size: 11 residues. CDR1 and CDR2 from the germline V gene are MNHEY and SVGAGI. The V gene lost 4 bases and the J gene lost 1 base, with 1 base spanning the gap.

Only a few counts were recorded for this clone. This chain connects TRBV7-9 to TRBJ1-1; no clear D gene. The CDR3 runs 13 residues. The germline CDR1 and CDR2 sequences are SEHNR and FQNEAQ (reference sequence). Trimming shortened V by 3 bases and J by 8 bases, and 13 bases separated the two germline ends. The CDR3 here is CASSFQVDGEAFF. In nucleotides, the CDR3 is TGTGCCAGCAGCTTTCAGGTCGATGGGGAAGCTTTCTTT. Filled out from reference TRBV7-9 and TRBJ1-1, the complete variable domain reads DTGVSQNPRHKITKRGQNVTFRCDPISEHNRLYWYRQTLGQGPEFLTYFQNEAQLEKSRLLSDRFSAERPKGSFSTLEIQRTEQGDSAMYLCASSFQVDGEAFFGQGTRLTVV.

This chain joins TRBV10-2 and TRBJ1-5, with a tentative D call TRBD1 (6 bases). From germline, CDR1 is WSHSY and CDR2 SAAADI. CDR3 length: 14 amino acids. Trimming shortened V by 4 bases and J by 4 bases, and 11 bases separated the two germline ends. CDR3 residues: CASSVDTGNQPQHF. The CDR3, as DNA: TGCGCCAGCAGTGTCGATACAGGGAATCAGCCCCAGCATTTT.

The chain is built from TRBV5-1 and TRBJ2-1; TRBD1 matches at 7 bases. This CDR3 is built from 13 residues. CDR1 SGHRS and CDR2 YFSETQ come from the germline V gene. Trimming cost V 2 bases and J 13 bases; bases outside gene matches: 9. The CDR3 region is CASSFTEGQSQFF. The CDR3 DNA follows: TGCGCCAGCAGCTTTACCGAGGGACAGAGCCAGTTCTTC. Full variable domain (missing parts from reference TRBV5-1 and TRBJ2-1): KAGVTQTPRYLIKTRGQQVTLSCSPISGHRSVSWYQQTPGQGLQFLFEYFSETQRNKGNFPGRFSGRQFSNSRSEMNVSTLELGDSALYLCASSFTEGQSQFFGPGTRLTVL.

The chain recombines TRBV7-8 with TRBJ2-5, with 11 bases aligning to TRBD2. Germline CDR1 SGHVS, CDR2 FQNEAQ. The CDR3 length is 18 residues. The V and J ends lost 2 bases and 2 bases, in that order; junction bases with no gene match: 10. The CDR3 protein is CASSLPRRLAGTQETQYF. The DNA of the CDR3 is TGTGCCAGCAGCTTACCTCGCCGACTAGCGGGGACTCAAGAGACCCAGTACTTC.

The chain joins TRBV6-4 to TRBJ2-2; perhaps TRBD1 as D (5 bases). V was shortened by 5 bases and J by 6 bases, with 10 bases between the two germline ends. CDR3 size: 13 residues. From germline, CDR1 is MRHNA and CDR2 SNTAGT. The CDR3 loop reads CASSPGISGELFF. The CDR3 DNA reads TGTGCCAGCAGTCCAGGGATTTCCGGGGAGCTGTTTTTT.

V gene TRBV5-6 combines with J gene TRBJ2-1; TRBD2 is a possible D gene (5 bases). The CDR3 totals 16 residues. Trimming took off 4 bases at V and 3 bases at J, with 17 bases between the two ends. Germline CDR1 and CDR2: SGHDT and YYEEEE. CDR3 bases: TGTGCCAGCAGCGCCCCCGGGAATCCCCTCTACAATGAGCAGTTCTTC. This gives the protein CASSAPGNPLYNEQFF.

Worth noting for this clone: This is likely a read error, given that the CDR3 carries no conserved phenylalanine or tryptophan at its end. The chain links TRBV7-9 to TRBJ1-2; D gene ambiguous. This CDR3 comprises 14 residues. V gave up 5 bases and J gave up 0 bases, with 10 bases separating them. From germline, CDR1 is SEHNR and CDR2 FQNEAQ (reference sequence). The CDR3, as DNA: TGTGCCAGCAGCGTTACCGGGTCTAACTATGGCTACACCCTC. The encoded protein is CASSVTGSNYGYTL.

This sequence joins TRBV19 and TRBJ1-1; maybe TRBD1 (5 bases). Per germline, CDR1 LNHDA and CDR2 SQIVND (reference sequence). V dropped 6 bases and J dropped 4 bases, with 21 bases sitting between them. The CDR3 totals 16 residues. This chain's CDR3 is CASSGRGTGEFTEAFF. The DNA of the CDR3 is TGTGCCAGTAGCGGGCGCGGGACGGGAGAATTCACTGAAGCTTTCTTT.

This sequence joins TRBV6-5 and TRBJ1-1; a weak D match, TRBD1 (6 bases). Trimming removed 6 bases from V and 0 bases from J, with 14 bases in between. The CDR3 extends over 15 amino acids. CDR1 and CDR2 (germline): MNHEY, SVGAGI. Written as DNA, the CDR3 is TGTGCCAGCAGCCCTATTTGGGGGCTGAACACTGAAGCTTTCTTT. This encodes CASSPIWGLNTEAFF.

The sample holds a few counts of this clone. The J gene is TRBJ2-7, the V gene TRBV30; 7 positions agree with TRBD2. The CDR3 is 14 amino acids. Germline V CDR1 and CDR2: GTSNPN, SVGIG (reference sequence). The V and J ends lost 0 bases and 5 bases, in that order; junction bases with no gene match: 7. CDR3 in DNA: TGTGCCTGGAGTGTACTGGGAGGGATCAACGAGCAGTACTTC. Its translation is CAWSVLGGINEQYF. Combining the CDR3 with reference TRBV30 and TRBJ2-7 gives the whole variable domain SQTIHQWPATLVQPVGSPLSLECTVEGTSNPNLYWYRQAAGRGLQLLFYSVGIGQISSEVPQNLSASRPQDRQFILSSKKLLLSDSGFYLCAWSVLGGINEQYFGPGTRLTVT.

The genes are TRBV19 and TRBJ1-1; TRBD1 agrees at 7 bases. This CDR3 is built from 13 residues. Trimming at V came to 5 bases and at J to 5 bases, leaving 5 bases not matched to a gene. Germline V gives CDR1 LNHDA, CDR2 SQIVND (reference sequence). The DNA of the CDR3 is TGTGCCAGTAGTCGCAGGGGGGTTACTGAAGCTTTCTTT. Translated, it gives CASSRRGVTEAFF.

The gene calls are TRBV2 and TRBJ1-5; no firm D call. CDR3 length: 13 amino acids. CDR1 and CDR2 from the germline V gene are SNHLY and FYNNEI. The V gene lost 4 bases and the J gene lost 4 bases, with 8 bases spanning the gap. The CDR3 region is CASSVFGNQPQHF. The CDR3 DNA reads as TGTGCCAGCAGTGTATTTGGAAATCAGCCCCAGCATTTT.

CDR3 nucleotides: TGTGCCAGCAGCTTAGCGCGTCGGGGAGGGGCCGGGGAGCTGTTTTTT. Its protein is CASSLARRGGAGELFF. The V call is TRBV7-2, the J call TRBJ2-2, with TRBD2 identical over 7 bases. The germline gives CDR1 SGHTA, CDR2 FQGNSA. Trimming cost V 0 bases and J 6 bases; bases outside gene matches: 7. This CDR3 region has 16 residues.

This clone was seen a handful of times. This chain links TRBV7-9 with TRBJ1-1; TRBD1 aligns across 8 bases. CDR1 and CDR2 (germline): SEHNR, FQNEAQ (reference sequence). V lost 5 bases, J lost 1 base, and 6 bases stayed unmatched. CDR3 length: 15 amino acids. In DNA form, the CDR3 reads TGTGCCAGCAGCCTCTCCGGGACAGGGAACACTGAAGCTTTCTTT. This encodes CASSLSGTGNTEAFF. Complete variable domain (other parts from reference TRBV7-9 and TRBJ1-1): DTGVSQNPRHKITKRGQNVTFRCDPISEHNRLYWYRQTLGQGPEFLTYFQNEAQLEKSRLLSDRFSAERPKGSFSTLEIQRTEQGDSAMYLCASSLSGTGNTEAFFGQGTRLTVV.

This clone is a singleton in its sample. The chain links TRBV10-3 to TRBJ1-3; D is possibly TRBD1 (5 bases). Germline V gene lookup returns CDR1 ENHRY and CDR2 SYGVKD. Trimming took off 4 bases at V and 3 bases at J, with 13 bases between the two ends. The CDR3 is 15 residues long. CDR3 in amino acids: CAISAGRDGGNTIYF. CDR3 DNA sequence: TGTGCCATCAGTGCCGGCAGGGACGGTGGAAACACCATATATTTT.

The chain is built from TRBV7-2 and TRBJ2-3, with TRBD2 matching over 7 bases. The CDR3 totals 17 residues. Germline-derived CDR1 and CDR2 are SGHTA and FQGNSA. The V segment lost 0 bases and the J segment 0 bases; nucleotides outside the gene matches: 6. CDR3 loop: CASSLAMGGVSTDTQYF. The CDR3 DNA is TGTGCCAGCAGCTTAGCGATGGGGGGGGTTAGCACAGATACGCAGTATTTT.